This TCR beta chain was captured in a study of blood T cell repertoires in COVID-19. Authors' processing steps: Amplified reference gene primers provided the basis for estimating nucleated cell counts. Sequencing was performed with immunoSEQ multiplex PCR; in TCRdb, only in-frame clones are kept and a portion is missing. The V and J calls and clone size are taken from that table; D and trimming were inferred from the DNA. The profile covers about 270,000 clones, with roughly 87% appearing a single time and about 14% taken by the ten largest. The CDR3 covers 14 residues. Looked up from germline, CDR1 is LNHDA and CDR2 is SQIVND (reference sequence). V was clipped by 4 bases and J by 5 bases; unmatched bases: 5.

This rearrangement joins TRBV19 to TRBJ1-2; 9 positions agree with TRBD1. Sequenced sample: peripheral blood. This receptor was taken from a human donor in a cohort sampled during active COVID-19. CDR3 sequence: CASSTQGAGYGYTF. In DNA, the CDR3 is TGTGCCAGTAGTACACAGGGGGCTGGGTATGGCTACACCTTC.